This T cell receptor (beta chain) was sequenced in a study of T cell responses to AZD1222 COVID-19 vaccine. General study findings and limits: Repertoires in all cases were sampled only once the peak T cell response had passed. Females outnumbered males among donors, who were mostly white British; clonal diversity was possibly underestimated. Reportedly, close to half of spike-specific TCRs are directed against unmutated variant regions. Dominant CD4 TCR responses targeted spike regions 160-218 and 743-854.

Remarks on this clone: As yet, its antigen is unknown.

TCRdb's copy holds only in-frame clones and misses some; the assay was immunoSEQ multiplex PCR. The data contain about 120,000 clones, 85% to 90% of them seen just once; the ten biggest clones take up 7.7%. Trimming removed 3 bases from V and 4 bases from J, with 10 bases in between. From germline, CDR1 is MNHEY and CDR2 SMNVEV (reference sequence). The CDR3 covers 13 residues. The material sequenced was peripheral blood, taken on day 0 of AZD1222 vaccination. The V call is TRBV27, the J call TRBJ2-7; D perhaps matches TRBD1 (6 bases). The source of this sequence is an adult in good health. Here the CDR3 DNA reads TGTGCCAGCAGTTTGGGGACACAATACGAGCAGTACTTC. Protein: CASSLGTQYEQYF.